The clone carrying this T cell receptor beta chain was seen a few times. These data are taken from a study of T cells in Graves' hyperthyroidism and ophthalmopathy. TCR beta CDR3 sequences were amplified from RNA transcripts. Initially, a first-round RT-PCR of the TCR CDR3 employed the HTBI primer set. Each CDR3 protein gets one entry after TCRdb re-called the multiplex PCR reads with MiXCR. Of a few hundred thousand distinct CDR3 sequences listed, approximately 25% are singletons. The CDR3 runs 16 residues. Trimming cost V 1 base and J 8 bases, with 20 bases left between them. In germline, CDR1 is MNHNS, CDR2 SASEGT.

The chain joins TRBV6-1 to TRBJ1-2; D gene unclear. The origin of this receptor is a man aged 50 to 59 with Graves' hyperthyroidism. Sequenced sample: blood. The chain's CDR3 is CASSEEFTVYMVGYTF. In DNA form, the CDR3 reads TGTGCCAGCAGTGAAGAGTTTACAGTTTATATGGTCGGCTACACCTTC.